This T cell receptor (beta chain) came from a study of cytomegalovirus exposure and HLA in healthy donors. Study-wide results and limits: Association of a missense DCLRE1C variant with TCR beta V- and J-gene trimming was reported in a later analysis. Presence/absence analysis assumed near-uniform sequencing depth across donors. Productive status was seen about 87% or about 30% of the time for most TCR beta V segments in an earlier analysis.

In its sample, this clone was seen a few times. Its antigen is not identified. Germline CDR1 reads SEHNR; CDR2 reads FQNEAQ (reference sequence). The trim removed 1 base at V and 9 bases at J, leaving 8 bases unmatched. The CDR3 has 14 residues. The donors, nominally healthy at sampling, likely had unrecorded immune exposures. With 60 Vbeta and 13 Jbeta primers, the PCR was carried out. Measured with immunoSEQ multiplex PCR; TCRdb has only the in-frame clones, and not every one. In the table there are around 91,000 clones, about 88% of which are singletons. Sequencing was done on a sample of PBMCs. V gene TRBV7-9 combines with J gene TRBJ2-7, with TRBD2 identical over 8 bases. The clonotype was recovered from a young man in good health and CMV-seronegative. CDR3 nucleotides: TGTGCCAGCAGCTTAGTCTCCGGGACTAGGGTGCAGTACTTC. This sequence encodes CASSLVSGTRVQYF.